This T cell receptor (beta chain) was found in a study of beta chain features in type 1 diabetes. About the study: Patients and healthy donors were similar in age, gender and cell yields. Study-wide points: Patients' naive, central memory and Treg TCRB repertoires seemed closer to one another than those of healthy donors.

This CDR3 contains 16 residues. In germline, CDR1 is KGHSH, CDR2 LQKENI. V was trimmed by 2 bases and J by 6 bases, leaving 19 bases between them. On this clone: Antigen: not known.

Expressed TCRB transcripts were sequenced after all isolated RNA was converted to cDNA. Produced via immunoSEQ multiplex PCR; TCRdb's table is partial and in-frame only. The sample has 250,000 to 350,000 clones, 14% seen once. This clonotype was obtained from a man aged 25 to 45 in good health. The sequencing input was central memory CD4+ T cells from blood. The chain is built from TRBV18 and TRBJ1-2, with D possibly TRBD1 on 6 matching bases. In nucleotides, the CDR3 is TGTGCCAGCTCACCAGAAGTGGGGGCCCGGTCGCATGGCTACACCTTC. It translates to CASSPEVGARSHGYTF.